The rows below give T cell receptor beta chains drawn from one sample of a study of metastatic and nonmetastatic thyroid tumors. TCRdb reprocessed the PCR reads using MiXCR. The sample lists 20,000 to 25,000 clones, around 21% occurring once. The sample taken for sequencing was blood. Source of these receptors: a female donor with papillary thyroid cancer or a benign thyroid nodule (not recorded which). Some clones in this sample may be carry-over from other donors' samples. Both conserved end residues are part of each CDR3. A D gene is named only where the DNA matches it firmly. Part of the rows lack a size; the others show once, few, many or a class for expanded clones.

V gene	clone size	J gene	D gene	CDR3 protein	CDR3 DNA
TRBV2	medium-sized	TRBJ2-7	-	CASSSDGAYEQYF	TGTGCCAGCAGTTCCGACGGAGCCTACGAGCAGTACTTC
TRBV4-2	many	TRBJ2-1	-	CASSQVSLLSSYNEQFF	TGTGCCAGCAGCCAAGTATCGCTTTTAAGCTCCTACAATGAGCAGTTCTTC
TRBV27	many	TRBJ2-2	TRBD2	CAVREANTGELFF	TGTGCCGTCCGGGAGGCGAACACCGGGGAGCTGTTTTTT
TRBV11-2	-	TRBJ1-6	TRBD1	CASSLGLGTDINSPLHF	TGTGCCAGCAGCTTAGGGTTGGGGACAGATATTAATTCACCCCTCCACTTT
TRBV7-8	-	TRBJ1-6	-	CASSLEIRGGDSHIHF	TGTGCCAGCAGCTTAGAGATAAGAGGAGGCGATTCACACATCCACTTT
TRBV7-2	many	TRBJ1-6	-	CASSFIRGANSPLHF	TGTGCCAGCAGCTTTATCCGGGGTGCTAATTCACCCCTCCACTTT
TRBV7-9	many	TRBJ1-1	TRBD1	CASSLRGQTNTEAFF	TGTGCCAGCAGCTTAAGGGGACAGACAAACACTGAAGCTTTCTTT
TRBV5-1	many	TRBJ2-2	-	CASSRLGITGELFF	TGCGCCAGCAGTCGATTGGGTATCACCGGGGAGCTGTTTTTT
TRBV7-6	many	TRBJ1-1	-	CASSLQLNTEAFF	TGTGCCAGCAGCTTACAACTGAACACTGAAGCTTTCTTT
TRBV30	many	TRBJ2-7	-	CAWRCDGGRSYEQYF	TGTGCCTGGAGATGCGACGGGGGGCGTTCCTACGAGCAGTACTTC
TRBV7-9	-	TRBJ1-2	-	CASSLVGHPYGYTF	TGTGCCAGCAGCTTAGTCGGCCATCCCTATGGCTACACCTTC
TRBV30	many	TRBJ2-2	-	CAWAGVGELFF	TGTGCCTGGGCAGGGGTCGGGGAGCTGTTTTTT
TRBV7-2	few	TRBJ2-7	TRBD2	CASSFLAGEGYEQYF	TGTGCCAGCAGCTTTCTAGCGGGAGAAGGTTACGAGCAGTACTTC
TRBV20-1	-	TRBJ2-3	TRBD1	CSAETRDRVTDKQYF	TGCAGTGCAGAGACGCGGGACAGGGTCACAGATAAGCAATATTTT
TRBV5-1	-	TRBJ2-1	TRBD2	CASSSGVSYNEQFF	TGCGCCAGCAGTAGCGGGGTCTCCTACAATGAGCAGTTCTTC
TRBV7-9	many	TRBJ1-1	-	CASSLGQQNTEAFF	TGTGCCAGCAGCTTAGGACAGCAGAACACTGAAGCTTTCTTT
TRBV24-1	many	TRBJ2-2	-	CATSDQRISTGELFF	TGTGCCACCAGTGATCAAAGGATTAGCACCGGGGAGCTGTTTTTT
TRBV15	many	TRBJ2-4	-	CATSRDLSSKNIQYF	TGTGCCACCAGCAGAGATTTGAGTTCCAAAAACATTCAGTACTTC
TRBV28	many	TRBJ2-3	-	CASNLRGQNTQYF	TGTGCCAGCAATTTGCGGGGGCAGAATACGCAGTATTTT
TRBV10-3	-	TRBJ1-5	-	CAISESEPQPQHF	TGTGCCATCAGTGAGTCGGAACCTCAGCCCCAGCATTTT
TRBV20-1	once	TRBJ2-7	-	CSAPGTGIYEQYF	TGCAGTGCCCCCGGGACTGGTATCTACGAGCAGTACTTC
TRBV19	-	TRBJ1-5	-	CASSPLPQLSNQPQHF	TGTGCCAGTAGTCCCCTGCCCCAGCTCAGCAATCAGCCCCAGCATTTT
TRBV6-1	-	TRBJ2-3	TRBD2	CASNPTSGAGDTQYF	TGTGCCAGCAACCCAACTAGCGGTGCAGGAGATACGCAGTATTTT
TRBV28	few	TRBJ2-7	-	CASTGRTITSYEQYF	TGTGCCAGCACTGGGCGGACTATCACATCCTACGAGCAGTACTTC
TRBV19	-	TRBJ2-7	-	CASSIRVGLAWGLNNEQYF	TGTGCCAGTAGTATTCGGGTTGGGCTAGCGTGGGGGTTGAACAACGAGCAGTACTTC
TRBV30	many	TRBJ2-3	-	CASRISGSTDTQYF	TGTGCCTCGCGGATCAGCGGGTCCACAGATACGCAGTATTTT
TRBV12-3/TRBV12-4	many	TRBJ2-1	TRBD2	CASSPLAGGHNEQFF	TGTGCCAGCAGTCCTCTAGCGGGGGGGCACAATGAGCAGTTCTTC
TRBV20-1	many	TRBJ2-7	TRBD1	CSARDADRARTYEQYF	TGCAGTGCTAGAGACGCCGACAGGGCGCGGACCTACGAGCAGTACTTC
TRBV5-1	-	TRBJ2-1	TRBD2	CASSLLGGGTFDNEQFF	TGCGCCAGCAGCTTGCTTGGCGGGGGAACCTTCGACAATGAGCAGTTCTTC
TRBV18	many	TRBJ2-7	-	CASSLPGRSYEQYF	TGTGCTAGCTCACTACCGGGACGATCCTACGAGCAGTACTTC
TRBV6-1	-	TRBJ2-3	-	CASIPGPVDQDTQYF	TGTGCCAGCATTCCGGGTCCGGTAGACCAAGATACGCAGTATTTT
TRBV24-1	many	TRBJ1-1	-	CATRDEYTEAFF	TGTGCCACCAGGGATGAGTACACTGAAGCTTTCTTT
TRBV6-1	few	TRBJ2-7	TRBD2	CASQAGNEQYF	TGTGCCAGCCAAGCGGGAAACGAGCAGTACTTC
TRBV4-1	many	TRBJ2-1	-	CASSPPQGSSMDEQFF	TGCGCCAGCAGCCCCCCCCAGGGATCGTCTATGGATGAGCAGTTCTTC
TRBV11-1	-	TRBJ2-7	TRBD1	CASSFSPGTGGYEQYF	TGTGCCAGCAGCTTCAGTCCCGGGACAGGGGGCTACGAGCAGTACTTC
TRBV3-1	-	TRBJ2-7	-	CASSRGGGNYEQYF	TGTGCCAGCAGCAGGGGGGGTGGAAACTACGAGCAGTACTTC
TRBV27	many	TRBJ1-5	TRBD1	CASSLGSGTGNQPQHF	TGTGCCAGCAGTTTAGGATCTGGGACAGGCAATCAGCCCCAGCATTTT
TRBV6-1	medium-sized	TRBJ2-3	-	CASSASPRTDTQYF	TGTGCCAGCAGTGCATCACCTCGGACAGATACGCAGTATTTT
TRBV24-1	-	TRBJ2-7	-	CATSDLADLDCYSYEQYF	TGTGCCACCAGTGATTTGGCCGACCTAGACTGTTACTCCTACGAGCAGTACTTC
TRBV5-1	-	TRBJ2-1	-	CASSLEAFYNEQFF	TGCGCCAGCAGCTTGGAGGCTTTCTACAATGAGCAGTTCTTC
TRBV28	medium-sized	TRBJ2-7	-	CASSPIGLSYEQYF	TGTGCCAGCAGCCCTATCGGACTCTCCTACGAGCAGTACTTC
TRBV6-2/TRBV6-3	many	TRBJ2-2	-	CATQPISPGELFF	TGTGCCACCCAACCAATATCGCCCGGGGAGCTGTTTTTT